A selection of T cell receptor beta chains follows, all from one sample in a study of blood T cell repertoires in COVID-19. Assay used: immunoSEQ multiplex PCR; TCRdb lists only in-frame clones, some missing. Among 150,000 to 200,000 clones listed, roughly 90% were seen once. Sequencing used peripheral blood. The source of these receptors is a man between 60 and 70 years old with acute or convalescent COVID-19. The CDR3 runs from the conserved cysteine through the conserved F or W. The order of the fields is V gene, clone size, D gene, J gene, CDR3 DNA, CDR3 protein. The D gene is left open where the match is weak. Some rows mark clone size as missing; the rest say once, few, many or name a class of expanded clone.

>TRBV12-5|.|.|TRBJ2-3
TGTGCTAGTGGTACGCAGGGTTTGGGAACGCAGTATTTT
CASGTQGLGTQYF
>TRBV6-6|.|TRBD1|TRBJ2-5
TGTGCCAGCAGTATGACCGGGACAGGGGGCATGAAGACCCAGTACTTC
CASSMTGTGGMKTQYF
>TRBV10-3|.|.|TRBJ2-7
TGTGCCATCAGTGAGTTCAGCTCCTACGAGCAGTACTTC
CAISEFSSYEQYF
>TRBV14|.|TRBD1|TRBJ2-1
TGTGCCAGCAGACTCCAGGGGGTGGGGTACAATGAGCAGTTCTTC
CASRLQGVGYNEQFF
>TRBV27|once|TRBD1|TRBJ2-3
TGTGCCAGCAATGAGGCAGGGGGCTGGACAGATACGCAGTATTTT
CASNEAGGWTDTQYF
>TRBV25-1|.|TRBD2|TRBJ2-2
TGTGCCAGCAGTAGGCCGGGACTAGGGACCGGGGAGCTGTTTTTT
CASSRPGLGTGELFF
>TRBV11-1|.|.|TRBJ2-3
TGTGCCAGCAGCTTAAGGTTGGGCACACAGACAGATACGCAGTATTTT
CASSLRLGTQTDTQYF
>TRBV6-6|once|TRBD1|TRBJ1-2
TGTGCCAGCAGCCCAATTGGACAGGGCGGCTATGGCTACACCTTC
CASSPIGQGGYGYTF
>TRBV2|.|.|TRBJ1-5
TGTGCCAGCAGCCAGGATCAGCCCCAGCATTTT
CASSQDQPQHF
>TRBV7-9|once|.|TRBJ2-3
TGTGCCCTAGAGGATACGCAGTATTTT
CALEDTQYF
>TRBV7-9|.|.|TRBJ2-2
TGTGCCAGCATGGATATTGCGGGGCCCACTCTCTCCGGGGAGCTGTTTTTT
CASMDIAGPTLSGELFF
>TRBV5-1|.|.|TRBJ2-3
TGCGCCAGCAGCTTCCTAGGTGTAGATACGCAGTATTTT
CASSFLGVDTQYF
>TRBV5-1|.|.|TRBJ2-3
TGCGCCAGCAGCTCAGGGATACGGAGCACAGATACGCAGTATTTT
CASSSGIRSTDTQYF
>TRBV5-1|.|TRBD1|TRBJ2-7
TGCGCCAGCAGCAAGGGACAGGGGGCTTTATACGAGCAGTACTTC
CASSKGQGALYEQYF
>TRBV14|.|.|TRBJ2-3
TGTGCCAGCAGCCAAGATCGTATTACAGATACGCAGTATTTT
CASSQDRITDTQYF
>TRBV3-1/TRBV3-2|once|.|TRBJ1-3
TGTGCCAGCAGCCAAGATCTCAGGGTTGATTTT
CASSQDLRVDF
>TRBV18|.|.|TRBJ1-4
TGTGCCAGCTCGTCCCTCAGGGCTCCTAATGAAAAACTGTTTTTT
CASSSLRAPNEKLFF
>TRBV9|.|TRBD2|TRBJ2-3
TGTGCCAGCAGCATCACTAGCGGCACAGATACGCAGTATTTT
CASSITSGTDTQYF
>TRBV24-1|.|.|TRBJ2-1
TGTGCCACCAGTGATCCTGCACAGGATCACAATGAGCAGTTCTTC
CATSDPAQDHNEQFF
>TRBV2|.|TRBD1|TRBJ2-3
TGTGCCAGCAAAAGGACAGGGTTTACTAGCACAGATACGCAGTATTTT
CASKRTGFTSTDTQYF
>TRBV6-2/TRBV6-3|.|TRBD2|TRBJ2-3
TGTGCCAGCAGTTTAGCGGGGAGCACAGATACGCGGTATTTT
CASSLAGSTDTRYF
>TRBV6-2/TRBV6-3|.|TRBD1|TRBJ2-2
TGTGCCAGCAGTTACTCAGCGGGACAGGGCTTCACCGGGGAGCTGTTTTTT
CASSYSAGQGFTGELFF
>TRBV9|.|.|TRBJ2-1
TGTGCCAGCAGCGTAGCAACATACAATGAGCAGTTCTTC
CASSVATYNEQFF
>TRBV7-2|.|.|TRBJ1-5
TGTGCCAGCAGCTTATCACCGGGTCCTCAGCCCCAGCATTTT
CASSLSPGPQPQHF
>TRBV12-5|.|TRBD1|TRBJ2-3
TGTGCTAGTGGTTTGGTACAGGGGGCCGTAGATACGCAGTATTTT
CASGLVQGAVDTQYF
>TRBV11-1|.|.|TRBJ2-3
TGTGCCAGCAGCTTAGGGACCGGGACAAGCACAGATACGCAGTATTTT
CASSLGTGTSTDTQYF
>TRBV4-3|.|.|TRBJ2-2
TGCGCCAGCAGCTACAGAGAAACCGGGGAGCTGTTTTTT
CASSYRETGELFF
>TRBV4-1|few|.|TRBJ1-1
TGCGCCAGCAGCCAAGATATACAGGTCCTGAACACTGAAGCTTTCTTT
CASSQDIQVLNTEAFF
>TRBV18|.|TRBD1|TRBJ1-5
TGTGCCAGCTCACCACCGGGACAGGGCAATCAGCCCCAGCATTTT
CASSPPGQGNQPQHF
>TRBV4-2|.|.|TRBJ1-3
TGTGCCAGCAGCCAGGATTTTGAGGGTCCTGGAAACACCATATATTTT
CASSQDFEGPGNTIYF
>TRBV6-4|.|.|TRBJ2-2
TGTGCCAGCAGTAGACAGTCCGGGGAGCTGTTTTTT
CASSRQSGELFF
>TRBV5-1|.|.|TRBJ1-2
TGCGCCAGCAGCGTGGACATTAACTATGGCTACACCTTC
CASSVDINYGYTF
>TRBV10-1|few|TRBD1|TRBJ1-1
TGCGCCAGCAGTTCAGGGGGATTTGGTGAAGCTTTCTTT
CASSSGGFGEAFF
>TRBV7-6|.|.|TRBJ2-1
TGTGCCAGCGCACCTTCCGCGAGCTCCTACAATGAGCAGTTCTTC
CASAPSASSYNEQFF
>TRBV5-6|.|.|TRBJ1-5
TGTGCCAGCAGCTCTATGGGGGCCGTACAGCCCCAGCATTTT
CASSSMGAVQPQHF
>TRBV9|.|TRBD2|TRBJ2-3
TGTGCCAGCAGCTCGGGACTAGCGGGGGGGCCGGTAGATACGCAGTATTTT
CASSSGLAGGPVDTQYF
>TRBV21-1|.|.|TRBJ1-2
TGTGCCAGCAGCAAAGTGGCAGGGGTTTATAGTGGCTACACCTTC
CASSKVAGVYSGYTF
>TRBV19|.|.|TRBJ1-2
TGTGCCAGTAGGGAACAGGTCAGGGGCTACACCTTC
CASREQVRGYTF
>TRBV19|.|.|TRBJ1-2
TGTGCCAGTAGTCACAAATCTAACTATGGCTACACCTTC
CASSHKSNYGYTF
>TRBV19|.|.|TRBJ1-1
TGTGCCAGTAGTATTTGGGGGCTGAACACTGAAGCTTTCTTT
CASSIWGLNTEAFF
>TRBV2|.|TRBD1|TRBJ1-6
TGTGCCAGCAGGATAACGGACAGGGTGTCATCACCCCTCCACTTT
CASRITDRVSSPLHF
>TRBV15|.|TRBD1|TRBJ1-1
TGTGCCACCAGCTTTATTAAGGGGGCCGGCACTGAAGCTTTCTTT
CATSFIKGAGTEAFF
>TRBV10-1|.|.|TRBJ2-2
TGCGCCAACACGACAGCTTACACCGGGGAGCTGTTTTTT
CANTTAYTGELFF